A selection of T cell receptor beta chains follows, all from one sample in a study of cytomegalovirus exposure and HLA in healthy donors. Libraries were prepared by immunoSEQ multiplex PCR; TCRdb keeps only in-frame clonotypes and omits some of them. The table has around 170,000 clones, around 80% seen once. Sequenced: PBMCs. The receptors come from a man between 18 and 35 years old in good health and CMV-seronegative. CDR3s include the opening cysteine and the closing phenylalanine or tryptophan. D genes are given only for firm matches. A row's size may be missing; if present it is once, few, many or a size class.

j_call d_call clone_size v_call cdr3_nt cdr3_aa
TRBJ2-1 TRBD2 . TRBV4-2 TGTGCCAGCAGCTTTAGAGGGCCAGTTCTAGCGGGAGTCAATGAGCAGTTCTTC CASSFRGPVLAGVNEQFF
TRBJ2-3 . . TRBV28 TGTGCCAGCAGTTCATTTCTAGGGGCTACAGATACGCAGTATTTT CASSSFLGATDTQYF
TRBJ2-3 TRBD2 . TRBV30 TGTGCCTGGAGGGGGGGGACTAGCGGGGGTTCTAGCACAGATACGCAGTATTTT CAWRGGTSGGSSTDTQYF
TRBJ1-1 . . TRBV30 TGTGCCTGGAGTGTAAGTGGGGCAGGGACTGAAGCTTTCTTT CAWSVSGAGTEAFF
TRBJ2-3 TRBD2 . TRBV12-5 TGTGCTAGTGGAGGCGGGAGGTTTTTGACAGATACGCAGTATTTT CASGGGRFLTDTQYF
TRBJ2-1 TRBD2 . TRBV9 TGTGCCAGCAGCGCCGTAGCGGGAGGGCATGAGCAGTTCTTC CASSAVAGGHEQFF
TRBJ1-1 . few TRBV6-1 TGTGCCAGCAGTGTCGGACAGCCGAACACTGAAGCTTTCTTT CASSVGQPNTEAFF
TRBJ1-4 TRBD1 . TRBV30 TGTGCCTGGAGTCCGACGACAGGGCTCTCTAATGAAAAACTGTTTTTT CAWSPTTGLSNEKLFF
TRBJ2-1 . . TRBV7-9 TGTGCCAGCAGTAAAAGACCGACAGTGCGGTTAGGCAATGAGCAGTTCTTC CASSKRPTVRLGNEQFF
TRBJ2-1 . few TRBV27 TGTGCCAGCAGCGCCCGGGCCAGGGTATACAATGAGCAGTTCTTC CASSARARVYNEQFF
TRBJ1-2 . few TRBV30 TGTGCCTGGACTACCCAGGGGTCTTACACCTTC CAWTTQGSYTF
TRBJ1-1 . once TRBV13 TGTGCCACCGCGATTGAAGCTTTCTTT CATAIEAFF
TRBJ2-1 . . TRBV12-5 TGTGCTAGTGCAAGACCCCCGGAGGGCAATGAGCAGTTCTTC CASARPPEGNEQFF
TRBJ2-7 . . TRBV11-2 TGTGCCAGCAGCCAAGAGGCGCGAACCTACGAGCAGTACTTC CASSQEARTYEQYF
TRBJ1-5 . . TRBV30 TGTGCCTGGAGAGCGGGCCCAGGCCAGCCCCAGCATTTT CAWRAGPGQPQHF
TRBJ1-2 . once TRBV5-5 TGTGCCAGCAGAGGAGGGACTTATGGCTACACCTTC CASRGGTYGYTF
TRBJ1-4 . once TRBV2 TGTGCCACCGCTCCGGGGGGGTTTAATGAAAAACTGTTTTTT CATAPGGFNEKLFF
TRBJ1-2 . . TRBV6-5 TGTGCCACCCTAGGGAGGGGGATCAGCTACACCTTC CATLGRGISYTF
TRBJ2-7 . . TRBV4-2 TGTGCCAGCAGCCTCCAGGAAGACAGCTCCTACGAGCAGTACTTC CASSLQEDSSYEQYF
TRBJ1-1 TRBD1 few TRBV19 TGTGCCAGTAGTGGAACAGGGGGCGGGGGTACTGAAGCTTTCTTT CASSGTGGGGTEAFF
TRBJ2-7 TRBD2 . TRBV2 TGTGCCAGCAGTGACGCTAGCGGGAGAGTCTACGAGCAGTACTTC CASSDASGRVYEQYF
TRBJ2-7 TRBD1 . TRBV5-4 TGTGCCAGCAGCGTGACAGGGTACCACGAGCAGTACTTC CASSVTGYHEQYF
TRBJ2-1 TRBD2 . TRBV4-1 TGCGCCAGCAGCCAACCGCTAGCGGACAATGAGCAGTTCTTC CASSQPLADNEQFF
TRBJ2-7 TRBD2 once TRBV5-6 TGTGCCAGCAGCCAGACTAGCGGGGGGTTATACTCCTACGAGCAGTACTTC CASSQTSGGLYSYEQYF
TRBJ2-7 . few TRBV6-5 TGTGCCAGCAGTTACTCCGGAGCTTACGAGCAGTACTTC CASSYSGAYEQYF
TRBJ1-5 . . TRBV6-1 TGTGCCAGCAGTGTAAGGGGAATTAGCAATCAGCCCCAGCATTTT CASSVRGISNQPQHF